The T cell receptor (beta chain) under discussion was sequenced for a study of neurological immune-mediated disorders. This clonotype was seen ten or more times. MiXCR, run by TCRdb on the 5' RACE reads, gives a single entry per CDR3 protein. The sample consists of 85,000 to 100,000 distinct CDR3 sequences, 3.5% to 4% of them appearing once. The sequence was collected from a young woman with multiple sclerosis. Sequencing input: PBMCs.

This CDR3 is CSARDPVRPDTQYF. DNA of the CDR3: TGCAGTGCTAGAGATCCGGTCAGGCCAGATACGCAGTATTTT. V gene TRBV20-1 combines with J gene TRBJ2-3; D is unclear. The CDR3 has 14 amino acids. Germline CDR1 reads DFQATT; CDR2 reads SNEGSKA (reference sequence). V lost 0 bases, J lost 4 bases, and 11 bases lay in between.